Detailed here is one T cell receptor (beta chain). Its specificity is not known. TCRdb processed the reads anew with MiXCR; each CDR3 protein has one entry. The sample has 300,000 to 400,000 distinct CDR3 sequences, approximately 25% seen once. The data are from a study of T cell repertoires in cytomegalovirus infection. Study-level findings and limits: The response measured ex vivo was dominated by TCR beta clonotypes (HLA-C-restricted and CMV-specific).

Germline assignment: CDR1 SGHTA and CDR2 FQGNSA. Trimming removed 4 bases from V and 11 bases from J; junction bases left unmatched: 12. The CDR3 spans 14 residues. This chain joins TRBV7-2 and TRBJ1-1, with 8 bases identical to TRBD1. This sequence originates from a human donor in good health (CMV status not recorded). Some clones in this sample may be carry-over from other donors' samples. Specimen: cultured PBMCs, collected from culture after CMV antigen stimulation. The CDR3 is CASSSDRGASTAFF. DNA of the CDR3: TGTGCCAGCAGCTCCGACAGGGGTGCCTCTACGGCTTTCTTT.